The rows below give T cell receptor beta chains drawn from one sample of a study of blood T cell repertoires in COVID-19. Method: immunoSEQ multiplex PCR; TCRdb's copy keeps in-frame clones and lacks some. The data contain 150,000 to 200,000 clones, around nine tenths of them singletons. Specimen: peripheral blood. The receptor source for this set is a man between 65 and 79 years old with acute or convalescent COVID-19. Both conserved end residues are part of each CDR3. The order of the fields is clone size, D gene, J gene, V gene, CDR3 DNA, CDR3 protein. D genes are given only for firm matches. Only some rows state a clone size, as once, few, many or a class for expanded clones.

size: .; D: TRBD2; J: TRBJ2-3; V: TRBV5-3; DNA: TGTGCCAGAAGCTTGGCCCAGCGGGGGATCACAGATACGCAGTATTTT; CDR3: CARSLAQRGITDTQYF
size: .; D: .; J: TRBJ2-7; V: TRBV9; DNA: TGTGCCAGCAGCGTAGGTCCCCTTAGCTCCTACGAGCAGTACTTC; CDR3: CASSVGPLSSYEQYF
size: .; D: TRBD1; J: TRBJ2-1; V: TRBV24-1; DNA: TGTGCCACCAGTCCCGGGACAGGGCGGATAGTCAATGAGCAGTTCTTC; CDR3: CATSPGTGRIVNEQFF
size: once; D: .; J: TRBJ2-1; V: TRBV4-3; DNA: TGCGCCAGCAGCCAAGAACTGACAGCGGGGCAGTTCTTC; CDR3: CASSQELTAGQFF
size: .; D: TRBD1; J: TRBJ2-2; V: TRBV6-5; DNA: TGTGCCAGCAGTTACTCTACGACAGGGGGCAGGGAGCTGTTTTTT; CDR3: CASSYSTTGGRELFF
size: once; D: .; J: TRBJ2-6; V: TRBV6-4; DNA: TGTGCCAGCAGTGCACAGGGAACCAACGTCCTGACTTTC; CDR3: CASSAQGTNVLTF
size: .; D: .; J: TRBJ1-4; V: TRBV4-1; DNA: TGCGCCAGCAGCCGGTCTACAGGGTTTACTAATGAAAAACTGTTTTTT; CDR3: CASSRSTGFTNEKLFF
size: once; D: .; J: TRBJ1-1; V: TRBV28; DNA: TGTGCCAGCCGTTCGGTGAACACTGAAGCTTTCTTT; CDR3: CASRSVNTEAFF
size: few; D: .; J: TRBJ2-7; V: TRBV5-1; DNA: TGCGCCAGCAGCCCGGACTCTCCCATACCCTACGAGCAGTACTTC; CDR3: CASSPDSPIPYEQYF
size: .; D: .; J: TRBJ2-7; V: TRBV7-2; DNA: TGTGCCAGCAGCTTAGTGTCCCACGCGGGGGCCTCCTACGAGCAGTACTTC; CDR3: CASSLVSHAGASYEQYF
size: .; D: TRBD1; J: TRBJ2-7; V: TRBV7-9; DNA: TGTGCCAGCAGCTCGATCCGGACAGGCAGCTCCTACGAGCAGTACTTC; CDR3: CASSSIRTGSSYEQYF
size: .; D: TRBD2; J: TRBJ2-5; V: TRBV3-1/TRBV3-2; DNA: TGTGCCACCGGACGTGTTGGGACTAGCGGGAGCGGGTTGGGGGCAACCCAGTACTTC; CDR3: CATGRVGTSGSGLGATQYF
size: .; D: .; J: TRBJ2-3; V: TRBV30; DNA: TGTGCCTGGAGTGCCCGGGAGCGGGGCACAGATACGCAGTATTTT; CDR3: CAWSARERGTDTQYF
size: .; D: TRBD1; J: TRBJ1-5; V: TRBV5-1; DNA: TGCGCCAGCGCACTAGGGACAGCCGATAGCAATCAGCCCCAGCATTTT; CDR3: CASALGTADSNQPQHF
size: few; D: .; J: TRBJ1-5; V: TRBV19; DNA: TGTGCCAGTAGCCACCTCGGGGTCGATCAGCCCCAGCATTTT; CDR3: CASSHLGVDQPQHF
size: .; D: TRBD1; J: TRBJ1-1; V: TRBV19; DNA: TGTGCCAGTAGTATTGGAGGGACAGGGAAGGAGAACACTGAAGCTTTCTTT; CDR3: CASSIGGTGKENTEAFF
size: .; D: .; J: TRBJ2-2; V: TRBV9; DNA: TGTGCCAGCAGCGTACAGGGCCAGCAGCTAACCGGGGAGCTGTTTTTT; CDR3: CASSVQGQQLTGELFF
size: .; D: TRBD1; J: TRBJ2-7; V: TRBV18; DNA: TGTGCCAGCTCAGCAGGGGGCGCAGGGTCGGACGAGCAGTACTTC; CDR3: CASSAGGAGSDEQYF
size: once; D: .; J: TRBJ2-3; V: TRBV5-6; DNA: TGTGCCAGCAGCTTGGTTGCAGGGGCAGATACGCAGTATTTT; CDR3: CASSLVAGADTQYF
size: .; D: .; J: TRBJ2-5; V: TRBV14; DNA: TGTGCCAGCAGGCCAAGTTTAACAGCACAAGAGACCCAGTACTTC; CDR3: CASRPSLTAQETQYF
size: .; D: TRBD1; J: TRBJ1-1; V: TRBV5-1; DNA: TGCGCCAGCAGCGCACAGGGGCAGAACACTGAAGCTTTCTTT; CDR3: CASSAQGQNTEAFF
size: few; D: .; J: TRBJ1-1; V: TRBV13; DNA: TGTGCCAGCAGCTCTGACATGAGTTCGGAAGCTTTCTTT; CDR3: CASSSDMSSEAFF